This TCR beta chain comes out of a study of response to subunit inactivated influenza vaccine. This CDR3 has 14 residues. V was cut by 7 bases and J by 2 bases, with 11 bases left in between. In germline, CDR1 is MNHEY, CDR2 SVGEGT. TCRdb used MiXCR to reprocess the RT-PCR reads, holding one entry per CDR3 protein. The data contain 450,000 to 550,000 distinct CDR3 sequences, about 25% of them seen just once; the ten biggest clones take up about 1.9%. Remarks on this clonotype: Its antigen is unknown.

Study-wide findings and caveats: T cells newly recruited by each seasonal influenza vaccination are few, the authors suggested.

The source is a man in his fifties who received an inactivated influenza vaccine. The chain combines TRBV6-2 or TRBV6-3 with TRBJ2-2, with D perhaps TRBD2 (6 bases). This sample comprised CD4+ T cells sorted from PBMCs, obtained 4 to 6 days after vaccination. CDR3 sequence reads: CASKRDSNTGELFF. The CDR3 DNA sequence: TGTGCCAGCAAAAGGGACTCAAACACCGGGGAGCTGTTTTTT.